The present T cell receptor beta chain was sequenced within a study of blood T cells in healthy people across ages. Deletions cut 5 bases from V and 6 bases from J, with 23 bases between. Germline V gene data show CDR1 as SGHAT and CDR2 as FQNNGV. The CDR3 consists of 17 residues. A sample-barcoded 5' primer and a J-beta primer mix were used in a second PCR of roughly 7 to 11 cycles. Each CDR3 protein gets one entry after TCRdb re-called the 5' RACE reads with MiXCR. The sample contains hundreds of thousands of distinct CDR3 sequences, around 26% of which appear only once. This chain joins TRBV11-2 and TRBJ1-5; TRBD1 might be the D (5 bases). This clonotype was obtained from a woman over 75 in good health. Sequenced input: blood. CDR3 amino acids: CASSPNWVGAGSQPQHF. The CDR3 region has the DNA TGTGCCAGCAGCCCCAATTGGGTCGGGGCAGGGAGTCAGCCCCAGCATTTT.